The next 9 T cell receptor beta chains were all read from a single sample in a study of shared clonotypes between healthy human individuals. Positively selected for CCR7, the CD45RO-negative cells used as naive CD8 cells excluded terminally differentiated effector memory CD45RA+ cells. Here immunoSEQ multiplex PCR was the method, and the copy in TCRdb shows in-frame clones only, minus some. The table has about 2.1 million clones, about 94% seen once. The sequencing input was naive CD8+ T cells from PBMCs. The receptor set was obtained from a man younger than 35 in good health. Some clones in this sample may be carry-over from other donors' samples.

This chain joins TRBV4-2 and TRBJ1-5, with 10 bases identical to TRBD1. This CDR3 has 16 amino acids. J lost 4 bases, V lost 2 bases, and 5 bases had no gene match. The germline gives CDR1 LGHNA, CDR2 YNFKEQ. Here the CDR3 DNA reads TGTGCCAGCAGCCAAATCGGGGACAGGGGAAATCAGCCCCAGCATTTT. Translated, it gives CASSQIGDRGNQPQHF.

This chain links TRBV5-1 with TRBJ2-3, with unresolved D. The CDR3 contains 14 residues. Germline V CDR1 and CDR2: SGHRS, YFSETQ. The V and J ends lost 0 bases and 2 bases respectively, with 7 bases between them. The CDR3 loop reads CASSLETITDTQYF. The CDR3 DNA reads as TGCGCCAGCAGCTTGGAAACCATCACAGATACGCAGTATTTT.

V gene TRBV10-3 combines with J gene TRBJ2-3, with 10 bases identical to TRBD1. The CDR3 is 17 residues long. V was pared by 0 bases and J by 3 bases, with 6 bases of the junction left unmatched. CDR1 and CDR2 from the germline V gene are ENHRY and SYGVKD. The CDR3, as DNA: TGTGCCATCAGTGAGTCGAGAGGGACAGGGGAAACAGATACGCAGTATTTT. Its protein product is CAISESRGTGETDTQYF.

V gene TRBV13 combines with J gene TRBJ2-2, with D possibly matching TRBD2 (5 bases). CDR1 and CDR2 (germline): PRHDT, FYEKMQ (reference sequence). Trimming shortened V by 9 bases and J by 1 base, and 18 bases separated the two germline ends. The CDR3 sequence is 16 residues long. The CDR3 sequence is CASKYWAGQNTGELFF. CDR3 bases: TGTGCCAGTAAATATTGGGCGGGCCAGAACACCGGGGAGCTGTTTTTT.

This rearrangement joins TRBV15 to TRBJ2-2; 13 bases match TRBD2. V shed 5 bases and J 5 bases; nucleotides not matched to a gene: 2. Germline CDR1 reads LNHNV; CDR2 reads YYDKDF (reference sequence). There are 15 residues in the CDR3. CDR3 in DNA: TGTGCCACCAGCTCGGGACTAGCGGGAACCGGGGAGCTGTTTTTT. Translation gives CATSSGLAGTGELFF. Filled out from reference TRBV15 and TRBJ2-2, the complete variable domain reads DAMVIQNPRYQVTQFGKPVTLSCSQTLNHNVMYWYQQKSSQAPKLLFHYYDKDFNNEADTPDNFQSRRPNTSFCFLDIRSPGLGDTAMYLCATSSGLAGTGELFFGEGSRLTVL.

The chain uses TRBV11-2 and TRBJ2-3; 16 nucleotides agree with TRBD2. CDR1 is SGHAT and CDR2 is FQNNGV in the germline V gene. The CDR3 is 15 amino acids. Trimming cost V 5 bases and J 14 bases; bases outside gene matches: 10. The CDR3: CASSATGTSGRGAYF. The CDR3 nucleotides read TGTGCCAGCAGCGCCACAGGGACTAGCGGGAGGGGGGCGTATTTT.

This sequence joins TRBV27 and TRBJ1-2, with TRBD1 matching over 9 bases. The CDR3 consists of 15 residues. The germline gives CDR1 MNHEY, CDR2 SMNVEV (reference sequence). V lost 2 bases and J lost 5; bases outside the gene matches: 6. CDR3 sequence (DNA): TGTGCCAGCAGTTTACTCACAGGGGGCAGGTATGGCTACACCTTC. Protein: CASSLLTGGRYGYTF.

V and J are TRBV7-9 and TRBJ2-1; D not resolved. CDR3 length: 13 residues. Germline V gene lookup returns CDR1 SEHNR and CDR2 FQNEAQ (reference sequence). Deletions cut 0 bases from V and 8 bases from J, with 8 bases between. Written as DNA, the CDR3 is TGTGCCAGCAGCTTAGCGGTGAGCGATGAGCAGTTCTTC. This encodes CASSLAVSDEQFF.

The chain carries TRBV5-3 and TRBJ2-3; D gene uncertain. TRBV5-3 belongs to the ORF category, with a function that is uncertain. This CDR3 contains 16 residues. Trimming took 4 bases from V and 0 from J, leaving 15 bases between them. CDR3 residues: CARSHSVNSSTDTQYF. CDR3 in DNA: TGTGCCAGAAGCCACTCAGTGAACTCTAGCACAGATACGCAGTATTTT.